Below, 22 T cell receptor beta chains from the same sample are listed, as sequenced in a study of blood T cell repertoires in COVID-19. Data came from immunoSEQ multiplex PCR; TCRdb stores just in-frame clones and leaves some out. Here the sample spans 25,000 to 35,000 clones, 68% being singletons. Sequences were obtained from peripheral blood. The receptor source for this set is a human donor in a cohort sampled during active COVID-19.

This chain uses TRBV5-6 with TRBJ2-1; 7 bases line up with TRBD2. The V segment lost 0 bases and the J segment 10 bases; nucleotides outside the gene matches: 4. The CDR3 loop spans 13 amino acids. Germline CDR1 SGHDT, CDR2 YYEEEE. The CDR3 loop reads CASSLGPSGEQFF. CDR3 DNA sequence: TGTGCCAGCAGCTTGGGGCCTAGCGGCGAGCAGTTCTTC.

J is TRBJ1-5 and V is TRBV15, with D maybe TRBD1 (5 bases). V was cut by 0 bases and J by 5 bases, with 11 bases left in between. This CDR3 has 15 residues. Germline V gene data show CDR1 as LNHNV and CDR2 as YYDKDF (reference sequence). This CDR3 is CATSRDHGGDQPQHF. DNA of the CDR3: TGTGCCACCAGCAGAGATCACGGGGGGGATCAGCCCCAGCATTTT.

CDR3 region: CASSLEGRGSYNSPLHF. The CDR3 nucleotides are TGCGCCAGCAGCTTGGAGGGCAGGGGCTCCTATAATTCACCCCTCCACTTT. The V call is TRBV5-1, the J call TRBJ1-6, with a possible D match to TRBD1 (6 bases). V was pared by 0 bases and J by 0 bases, with 10 bases between. There are 17 residues in the CDR3. Germline CDR1 is SGHRS and CDR2 is YFSETQ.

This clone was seen only a few times. This chain connects TRBV11-2 to TRBJ2-1; perhaps TRBD1 as D (5 bases). Germline values: CDR1 SGHAT, CDR2 FQNNGV. The CDR3 runs to 12 residues. V lost 7 bases and J lost 10, with 14 bases in between. For the CDR3, the DNA is TGTGCCAGCACCGACAGCAAAAGGGAGCAGTTCTTC. Translated: CASTDSKREQFF.

The chain recombines TRBV1 with TRBJ2-1; the table's D call, TRBD2, was not checked against the DNA. TRBV1 is a recognized pseudogene. The CDR3 has 15 amino acids. CDR3 loop: CTSGLGGGRYNEQFF. DNA of the CDR3: TGCACCAGCGGCTTAGGGGGGGGGCGCTACAATGAGCAGTTCTTC.

J is TRBJ2-2 and V is TRBV5-1; D unclear. In germline, CDR1 is SGHRS, CDR2 YFSETQ. The CDR3 totals 15 residues. Trimming left V 0 bases short and J 2 bases short, with 8 bases between. CDR3 sequence reads: CASSLAQTNTGELFF. In DNA form, the CDR3 reads TGCGCCAGCAGCTTGGCTCAGACTAACACCGGGGAGCTGTTTTTT.

This clone has more than one count but fewer than ten. The chain recombines TRBV28 with TRBJ2-1; weak D call: TRBD1 (5 bases). Germline values: CDR1 MDHEN, CDR2 SYDVKM. CDR3 size: 13 residues. V lost 3 bases and J 3 bases, leaving 6 bases between the germline ends. The CDR3: CASSLTVYNEQFF. The CDR3 DNA follows: TGTGCCAGCAGTTTGACAGTCTACAATGAGCAGTTCTTC.

This clone has just one count. The chain recombines TRBV4-3 with TRBJ2-7; 8 bases match TRBD1. CDR3 length: 15 residues. V shed 5 bases, J shed 0 bases, and the junction held 6 bases outside the gene matches. Per the germline V gene, CDR1 is LGHNA and CDR2 is YSLEER. In DNA form, the CDR3 reads TGCGCCAGCAGCACCGACAGGGGCACCTCCTACGAGCAGTACTTC. Protein sequence: CASSTDRGTSYEQYF.

The rearrangement links TRBV21-1 to TRBJ1-5; the table's TRBD1 call for D was not verified on the DNA. TRBV21-1 is deemed a pseudogene. The CDR3 contains 15 residues. The CDR3 loop is CASSKDLDRDQPQHF. The CDR3 nucleotides read TGTGCCAGCAGCAAAGACCTCGACAGGGATCAGCCCCAGCATTTT.

J is TRBJ2-5 and V is TRBV4-2, with D possibly TRBD1 on 6 matching bases. V lost 1 base and J lost 5, with 14 bases in between. The CDR3 extends over 15 amino acids. Germline lookup yields CDR1 LGHNA and CDR2 YNFKEQ. CDR3 bases: TGTGCCAGCAGCCAAGTCTTTGACCAGGGGGAGACCCAGTACTTC. Protein sequence: CASSQVFDQGETQYF.

The genes are TRBV11-2 and TRBJ2-1; 8 nucleotides align to TRBD2. After removal of 1 base from V and 4 bases from J, the junction contained 6 bases not matched to a gene. CDR1 is SGHAT and CDR2 is FQNNGV in the germline V gene. This CDR3 contains 16 residues. The CDR3 DNA is TGTGCCAGCAGCTTAGTCGGGCGGGGGGCGTACAATGAGCAGTTCTTC. It is translated as CASSLVGRGAYNEQFF.

The J gene is TRBJ2-1, the V gene TRBV7-3; 9 bases align to TRBD1. CDR1 is SGHTA and CDR2 is FQGTGA in the germline V gene. This CDR3 spans 15 amino acids. The V and J ends lost 0 bases and 6 bases, in that order; junction bases with no gene match: 3. The CDR3 DNA reads as TGTGCCAGCAGCTTAACGATGACAGGGGGCAATGAGCAGTTCTTC. This sequence encodes CASSLTMTGGNEQFF.

The genes are TRBV6-6 and TRBJ2-5; 7 bases map to TRBD1. V shed 2 bases and J 2 bases; nucleotides not matched to a gene: 2. The CDR3 runs to 14 residues. Per the germline V gene, CDR1 is MNHNY and CDR2 is SVGAGI (reference sequence). The CDR3 is CASSYDREQETQYF. CDR3 DNA sequence: TGTGCCAGCAGTTACGACAGGGAGCAAGAGACCCAGTACTTC.

This clone has at least ten counts. The V gene is TRBV27, the J gene TRBJ2-5; 8 bases align to TRBD1. This CDR3 spans 15 amino acids. Germline CDR1 and CDR2: MNHEY and SMNVEV (reference sequence). The V segment lost 1 base and the J segment 6 bases; nucleotides outside the gene matches: 7. This CDR3 reads CASSLYPGGAKTQYF. The CDR3 nucleotides read TGTGCCAGCAGTTTATACCCAGGGGGCGCGAAGACCCAGTACTTC.

The chain carries TRBV5-5 and TRBJ2-7; D may be TRBD1 (6 bases). The CDR3 runs 14 residues. Germline CDR1 reads SGHKS; CDR2 reads YYEKEE (reference sequence). V was clipped by 1 base and J by 2 bases, with 10 bases between them. The CDR3 loop is CASSLRQGTYEQYF. CDR3 sequence (DNA): TGTGCCAGCAGCTTGCGGCAGGGGACCTACGAGCAGTACTTC.

This clone has at least ten counts. The gene calls are TRBV2 and TRBJ1-1, with 10 bases lining up with TRBD1. This CDR3 contains 15 residues. J was trimmed by 6 bases and V by 1 base; bases with no gene match: 5. Germline V gives CDR1 SNHLY, CDR2 FYNNEI. The CDR3 sequence is CASSEGTGGFAEAFF. CDR3 DNA sequence: TGTGCCAGCAGTGAAGGGACAGGGGGTTTCGCTGAAGCTTTCTTT.

The V and J genes are TRBV5-6 and TRBJ1-2, with D unclear. CDR1 and CDR2 (germline): SGHDT, YYEEEE. CDR3 length: 13 amino acids. Deletions cut 3 bases from V and 3 bases from J, with 9 bases between. As DNA, the CDR3 is TGTGCCAGCAGCTCTCAGGCGCACTATGGCTACACCTTC. The encoded protein is CASSSQAHYGYTF. Full variable domain (outside the CDR3, taken from reference TRBV5-6 and TRBJ1-2): DAGVTQSPTHLIKTRGQQVTLRCSPKSGHDTVSWYQQALGQGPQFIFQYYEEEERQRGNFPDRFSGHQFPNYSSELNVNALLLGDSALYLCASSSQAHYGYTFGSGTRLTVV.

The J gene is TRBJ1-5, the V gene TRBV11-2, with 9 bases fitting TRBD1. This CDR3 region has 14 residues. Germline V gene lookup returns CDR1 SGHAT and CDR2 FQNNGV. V trimming: 6 bases; J trimming: 6 bases; junction bases outside the gene matches: 6. The DNA of the CDR3 is TGTGCCAGCAGTTACACAGGGGGCCCTCAGCCCCAGCATTTT. Residues: CASSYTGGPQPQHF. The whole variable domain, remainder taken from reference TRBV11-2 and TRBJ1-5, is EAGVAQSPRYKIIEKRQSVAFWCNPISGHATLYWYQQILGQGPKLLIQFQNNGVVDDSQLPKDRFSAERLKGVDSTLKIQPAKLEDSAVYLCASSYTGGPQPQHFGDGTRLSIL.

The rearrangement uses TRBV6-4 and TRBJ2-3; D is possibly TRBD1 (5 bases). Per the germline V gene, CDR1 is MRHNA and CDR2 is SNTAGT. Trimming removed 5 bases from V and 3 bases from J, with 12 bases in between. The CDR3 extends over 14 amino acids. The CDR3 nucleotides are TGTGCCAGCAGTCCGACAGCGATAACAGATACGCAGTATTTT. It encodes CASSPTAITDTQYF.

V gene TRBV25-1 combines with J gene TRBJ1-5, with TRBD1 identical over 7 bases. Germline V CDR1 and CDR2: MGHDK, SYGVNS. The V segment lost 5 bases and the J segment 2 bases; nucleotides outside the gene matches: 3. The CDR3 covers 14 residues. The chain's CDR3 is CASSFGQGNQPQHF. DNA of the CDR3: TGTGCCAGCAGTTTCGGACAGGGCAATCAGCCCCAGCATTTT.

This sequence joins TRBV7-2 and TRBJ2-3, with 8 nucleotides matching TRBD2. Germline CDR1 reads SGHTA; CDR2 reads FQGNSA. The CDR3 is 16 residues long. With V trimmed by 0 bases and J by 9 bases, 11 bases remained unmatched. CDR3 sequence: CASSLASSGVLFTQYF. The CDR3 bases are TGTGCCAGCAGCTTAGCGAGTAGCGGGGTCCTATTCACGCAGTATTTT.

The chain employs TRBV2 and TRBJ1-1, with unresolved D. CDR1 is SNHLY, CDR2 FYNNEI, per germline. The V gene lost 2 bases and the J gene lost 0 bases, with 4 bases spanning the gap. There are 13 residues in the CDR3. The CDR3 sequence: CASSERVNTEAFF. DNA for the CDR3: TGTGCCAGCAGTGAAAGAGTGAACACTGAAGCTTTCTTT.